Each of the 2 T cell receptor beta chains below was sequenced from the same sample in a study of control samples from healthy donors and cancer patients. TCRdb's copy holds only in-frame clones and misses some; the assay was immunoSEQ multiplex PCR. The repertoire has roughly 190,000 clones, about nine tenths of them found once; the top ten carry about 1.6%. The sequencing input was blood. These receptors were collected from a woman aged 25 to 39 in good health.

The chain uses TRBV19 and TRBJ2-2; either TRBD1 or TRBD2 may supply D (5 bases each). The germline CDR1 and CDR2 sequences are LNHDA and SQIVND (reference sequence). CDR3 length: 16 residues. Trimming pared 2 bases from V and 0 bases from J, leaving 10 bases between. CDR3 in amino acids: CASSITGTANTGELFF. The CDR3 nucleotides are TGTGCCAGTAGTATAACCGGGACCGCGAACACCGGGGAGCTGTTTTTT.

The chain has TRBV5-5 and TRBJ1-6; D perhaps matches TRBD1 (5 bases). Germline V lookup: CDR1 SGHKS, CDR2 YYEKEE (reference sequence). There are 15 residues in the CDR3. Trimming pared 1 base from V and 6 bases from J, leaving 11 bases between. CDR3 sequence reads: CASSLSREANSPLHF. CDR3 nucleotide sequence: TGTGCCAGCAGCTTGTCCAGGGAAGCTAATTCACCCCTCCACTTT.